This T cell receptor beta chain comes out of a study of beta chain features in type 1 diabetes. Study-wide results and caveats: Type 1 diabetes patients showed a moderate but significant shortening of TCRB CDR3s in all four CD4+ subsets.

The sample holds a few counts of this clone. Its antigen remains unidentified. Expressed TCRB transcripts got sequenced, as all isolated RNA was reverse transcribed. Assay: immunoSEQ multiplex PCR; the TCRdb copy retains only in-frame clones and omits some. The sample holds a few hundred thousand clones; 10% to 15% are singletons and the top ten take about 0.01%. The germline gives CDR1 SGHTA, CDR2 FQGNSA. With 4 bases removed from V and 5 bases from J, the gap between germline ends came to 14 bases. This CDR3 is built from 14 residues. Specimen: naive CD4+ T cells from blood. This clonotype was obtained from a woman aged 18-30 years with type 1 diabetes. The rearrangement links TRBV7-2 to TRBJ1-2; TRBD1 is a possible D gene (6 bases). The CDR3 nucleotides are TGTGCCAGCAGCTCCCAGACAGGTCGATATGGCTACACCTTC. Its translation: CASSSQTGRYGYTF.